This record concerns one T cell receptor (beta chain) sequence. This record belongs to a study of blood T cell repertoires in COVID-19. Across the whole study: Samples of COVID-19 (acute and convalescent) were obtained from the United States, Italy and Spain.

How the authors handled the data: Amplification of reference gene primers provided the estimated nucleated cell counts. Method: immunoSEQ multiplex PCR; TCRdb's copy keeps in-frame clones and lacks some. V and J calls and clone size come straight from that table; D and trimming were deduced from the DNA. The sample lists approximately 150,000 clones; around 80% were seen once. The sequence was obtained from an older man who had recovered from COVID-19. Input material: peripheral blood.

DNA of the CDR3: TGCGCCAGCAGCCCGGGACAGGCCGGGGTCGATGAGCAGTTCTTC. Translated: CASSPGQAGVDEQFF. V and J are TRBV5-1 and TRBJ2-1, with 8 bases aligning to TRBD1. The V and J ends lost 4 bases and 8 bases, in that order; junction bases with no gene match: 11. The CDR3 sequence is 15 residues long. Germline-derived CDR1 and CDR2 are SGHRS and YFSETQ.